The present TCR beta chain was sequenced within a study of blood T cell repertoires in COVID-19. In the study overall: Some COVID-19 samples were acute and others convalescent; all came from the United States, Italy and Spain.

Methods used by the authors: Reference gene primer amplification gave nucleated cell count estimates. TCRdb's table, derived via immunoSEQ multiplex PCR, lists solely in-frame clones and lacks some. The DNA gave D and trimming, while V, J and clone size come from that table. Of about 410,000 clones listed, about nine tenths are singletons. J lost 4 bases, V lost 5 bases, and 8 bases had no gene match. CDR1 is SGHKS and CDR2 is YYEKEE in the germline V gene (reference sequence). This CDR3 contains 14 residues. Seattle enrolled patients during active infection and tracked them longitudinally. The TCR comes from a woman aged 40-49 years with COVID-19, enrolled during active disease. The sample consisted of peripheral blood. The chain is built from TRBV5-5 and TRBJ1-1, with 7 positions matching TRBD1. As DNA, the CDR3 is TGTGCCAGCAGATTCGGAAGGGGGCGCACTGAAGCTTTCTTT. It translates to CASRFGRGRTEAFF.